Listed here are 25 T cell receptor beta chains from one sample, sequenced in a study of beta chain features in type 1 diabetes. TCRB transcripts that were expressed got sequenced, as all of the isolated RNA had been reverse transcribed. Profiled with immunoSEQ multiplex PCR; TCRdb holds only in-frame clones, not every one. The profile covers about 150,000 clones, with 11% appearing a single time and around 2% taken by the ten largest. Sequencing was carried out using central memory CD4+ T cells from blood. These receptors were collected from a man between 18 and 29 years old in good health.

The chain carries TRBV4-1 and TRBJ2-5; D not certain. Germline V gene lookup returns CDR1 MGHRA and CDR2 YSYEKL. The CDR3 is 12 residues long. V was cut by 0 bases and J by 9 bases, with 8 bases left in between. CDR3 nucleotide sequence: TGCGCCAGCAGCCAAGATCTTGGCCCCCAGTACTTC. This gives the protein CASSQDLGPQYF.

The chain links TRBV20-1 to TRBJ1-2; D gene unclear. The CDR3 has 11 amino acids. Looked up from germline, CDR1 is DFQATT and CDR2 is SNEGSKA (reference sequence). V gave up 6 bases and J gave up 8 bases, with 13 bases separating them. The CDR3 DNA sequence: TGCAGTGCCAGTAGGGTGGAAGGCTACACCTTC. As protein: CSASRVEGYTF.

V is TRBV11-1 and J is TRBJ2-3, with D unclear. Germline V gene lookup returns CDR1 SGHAT and CDR2 FQDESV (reference sequence). V was trimmed by 5 bases and J by 7 bases, leaving 16 bases between them. This CDR3 is built from 14 residues. CDR3 loop: CASSPAARRYTQYF. The CDR3 nucleotides read TGTGCCAGCAGCCCCGCCGCAAGGCGCTATACGCAGTATTTT.

The sample holds a few counts of this clone. The chain joins TRBV30 to TRBJ1-2; tentatively, D is TRBD1 (5 bases). The germline V gene encodes CDR1 GTSNPN and CDR2 SVGIG (reference sequence). V was pared by 3 bases and J by 2 bases, with 10 bases between. This CDR3 region has 13 residues. The CDR3 coding sequence is TGTGCCTGGAGGCCGACAGTAAACTATGGCTACACCTTC. As protein: CAWRPTVNYGYTF.

This clone appeared a few times. The rearrangement uses TRBV29-1 and TRBJ1-2, with no clear D. Germline values: CDR1 SQVTM, CDR2 ANQGSEA. V was trimmed by 4 bases and J by 4 bases, leaving 13 bases between them. The CDR3 sequence is 13 residues long. CDR3 nucleotides: TGCAGCGTTGTGACCCCGCCGAGCTATGGCTACACCTTC. Encoded protein: CSVVTPPSYGYTF. Based on the CDR3 plus reference TRBV29-1 and TRBJ1-2, the full variable domain is SAVISQKPSRDICQRGTSLTIQCQVDSQVTMMFWYRQQPGQSLTLIATANQGSEATYESGFVIDKFPISRPNLTFSTLTVSNMSPEDSSIYLCSVVTPPSYGYTFGSGTRLTVV.

The rearrangement uses TRBV2 and TRBJ2-4, with TRBD2 matching 7 bases. The CDR3 consists of 13 residues. CDR1 SNHLY and CDR2 FYNNEI come from the germline V gene. Trimming removed 8 bases from V and 0 bases from J; junction bases left unmatched: 1. DNA of the CDR3: TGTGCCAGCGCGGGGGTAGCCAAAAACATTCAGTACTTC. It translates to CASAGVAKNIQYF. Full variable domain (remainder filled in from reference TRBV2 and TRBJ2-4): EPEVTQTPSHQVTQMGQEVILRCVPISNHLYFYWYRQILGQKVEFLVSFYNNEISEKSEIFDDQFSVERPDGSNFTLKIRSTKLEDSAMYFCASAGVAKNIQYFGAGTRLSVL.

This clone was picked up a small number of times. The rearrangement uses TRBV6-1 and TRBJ2-7; 7 bases match TRBD2. The CDR3 is 15 amino acids. The trim removed 8 bases at V and 2 bases at J, leaving 12 bases unmatched. CDR1 is MNHNS and CDR2 is SASEGT in the germline V gene. For the CDR3, the DNA is TGTGCCAGCCTGAGGTGGGCTAGCGGTCCCTACGAGCAGTACTTC. This sequence encodes CASLRWASGPYEQYF.

The chain recombines TRBV28 with TRBJ2-7; D perhaps matches TRBD1 (5 bases). This CDR3 has 15 amino acids. The germline CDR1 and CDR2 sequences are MDHEN and SYDVKM. V was trimmed by 5 bases and J by 4 bases, leaving 18 bases between them. The CDR3 sequence: CASSNFETENYEQYF. The CDR3 nucleotides are TGTGCCAGCAGTAATTTCGAGACAGAAAATTACGAGCAGTACTTC.

V is TRBV28 and J is TRBJ1-1; 7 bases are shared with TRBD1. This CDR3 region has 15 residues. CDR1 and CDR2 from the germline V gene are MDHEN and SYDVKM. Trimming at V came to 2 bases and at J to 3 bases, leaving 6 bases not matched to a gene. The CDR3 region has the DNA TGTGCCAGCAGTTTACCGACAGGGTGGGACACTGAAGCTTTCTTT. Translated, it gives CASSLPTGWDTEAFF.

This sequence joins TRBV5-1 and TRBJ2-3; a possible D gene is TRBD1 (6 bases). Germline-derived CDR1 and CDR2 are SGHRS and YFSETQ. The V end lost 4 bases, the J end lost 6 bases, and 15 bases lay between the germline ends. This CDR3 region has 14 residues. This CDR3 is CASSPGTQKDTQYF. The DNA of the CDR3 is TGCGCCAGCAGCCCGGGGACACAAAAGGATACGCAGTATTTT.

This clone was seen a few times. This chain joins TRBV7-2 and TRBJ2-1; 8 bases align to TRBD1. Germline trimming cut 1 base from V and 9 bases from J; bases unmatched to any gene: 11. The CDR3 contains 16 residues. CDR1 and CDR2 (germline): SGHTA, FQGNSA. CDR3 sequence (DNA): TGTGCCAGCAGCTTAGACCAGGGGGCTTTGGGAGGTGAGCAGTTCTTC. Protein sequence: CASSLDQGALGGEQFF.

This clone has a handful of counts. The chain uses TRBV5-1 and TRBJ2-1; TRBD2 agrees at 11 bases. The CDR3 consists of 16 residues. The germline CDR1 and CDR2 sequences are SGHRS and YFSETQ. Germline trimming cut 0 bases from V and 7 bases from J; bases unmatched to any gene: 6. CDR3 in DNA: TGCGCCAGCAGCTTGGATGCTAGCGGGGGGACGAATGAGCAGTTCTTC. It yields the protein CASSLDASGGTNEQFF.

The chain carries TRBV7-2 and TRBJ2-3; TRBD1 is a possible D gene (5 bases). This CDR3 has 13 amino acids. V dropped 3 bases and J dropped 3 bases, with 7 bases sitting between them. Per the germline V gene, CDR1 is SGHTA and CDR2 is FQGNSA. The CDR3 is CASSFQGTDTQYF. The CDR3 DNA sequence: TGTGCCAGCAGCTTTCAGGGAACAGATACGCAGTATTTT.

This clone has only a few counts. The rearrangement joins TRBV6-5 to TRBJ1-4; a possible D gene is TRBD1 (6 bases). The CDR3 totals 15 residues. V gave up 2 bases and J gave up 8 bases, with 15 bases separating them. Germline assignment: CDR1 MNHEY and CDR2 SVGAGI. The CDR3 bases are TGTGCCAGCAGTTACGGTACCGGGACAAAGGAAAAACTGTTTTTT. This sequence encodes CASSYGTGTKEKLFF.

V gene TRBV5-6 combines with J gene TRBJ1-2, with a weak D call TRBD1 (6 bases). Trimming left V 1 base short and J 10 bases short, with 14 bases between. CDR1 SGHDT and CDR2 YYEEEE come from the germline V gene. The CDR3 spans 13 residues. CDR3 nucleotides: TGTGCCAGCAGCTTGACTAAGGGGGACCCCTACACCTTC. Protein product: CASSLTKGDPYTF.

The rearrangement joins TRBV27 to TRBJ1-6; no firm D call. Germline lookup yields CDR1 MNHEY and CDR2 SMNVEV (reference sequence). The V and J ends lost 3 bases and 9 bases respectively, with 18 bases between them. The CDR3 is 16 amino acids. The CDR3 spells CASSLVLGGRSSPLHF. In nucleotides, the CDR3 is TGTGCCAGCAGTTTGGTGTTGGGAGGGAGAAGTTCACCCCTCCACTTT.

The genes are TRBV11-2 and TRBJ2-1, with 8 bases lining up with TRBD1. Germline V lookup: CDR1 SGHAT, CDR2 FQNNGV. Unmatched junction bases numbered 12, after V lost 5 bases and J lost 3 bases. The CDR3 is made up of 17 amino acids. The CDR3 nucleotides read TGTGCCAGCAGCGCGGACAGGGCTCAGTTGGGCTACAATGAGCAGTTCTTC. It yields the protein CASSADRAQLGYNEQFF.

The chain recombines TRBV11-2 with TRBJ2-6; 7 bases are a match to TRBD1. Trimming removed 7 bases from V and 1 base from J; junction bases left unmatched: 13. Germline-derived CDR1 and CDR2 are SGHAT and FQNNGV. This CDR3 region has 18 residues. The CDR3 spells CASKWWTGSSSGANVLTF. In nucleotides, the CDR3 is TGTGCCAGCAAGTGGTGGACAGGCTCAAGTTCTGGGGCCAACGTCCTGACTTTC.

This clone has only a few counts. This chain connects TRBV29-1 to TRBJ1-2; tentative D call: TRBD1 (5 bases). This CDR3 comprises 12 residues. The germline V gene encodes CDR1 SQVTM and CDR2 ANQGSEA. Trimming stripped 3 bases from V and 5 bases from J, with 10 bases between. CDR3 DNA: TGCAGCGTTGATCAGGGAAAATATGGCTACACCTTC. Translated, it gives CSVDQGKYGYTF.

This clone was observed many times. The genes are TRBV7-2 and TRBJ2-6; D is unclear. This CDR3 is 15 amino acids long. CDR1 and CDR2 from the germline V gene are SGHTA and FQGNSA. Trimming cost V 2 bases and J 0 bases, with 5 bases left between them. CDR3 region: CASSLRDSGANVLTF. The CDR3 DNA reads as TGTGCCAGCAGCTTAAGGGACTCTGGGGCCAACGTCCTGACTTTC.

The V call is TRBV2, the J call TRBJ1-6; D might be TRBD1 (6 bases). There are 14 residues in the CDR3. V lost 3 bases, J lost 7 bases, and 10 bases lay in between. CDR1 and CDR2 from the germline V gene are SNHLY and FYNNEI. CDR3 region: CASSEGQANSPLHF. DNA for the CDR3: TGTGCCAGCAGTGAGGGACAAGCGAATTCACCCCTCCACTTT.

This clone has just a few counts. This chain links TRBV9 with TRBJ1-2; 10 nucleotides agree with TRBD1. The germline gives CDR1 SGDLS, CDR2 YYNGEE. The V and J ends lost 4 bases and 3 bases, in that order; junction bases with no gene match: 6. The CDR3 is made up of 15 amino acids. The CDR3 region has the DNA TGTGCCAGCAGCCAATTCGGGACAGGGGACTATGGCTACACCTTC. Translation gives CASSQFGTGDYGYTF.

The V and J genes are TRBV4-2 and TRBJ2-5, with a possible D match to TRBD1 (7 bases). CDR1 and CDR2 (germline): LGHNA, YNFKEQ. Deletions cut 4 bases from V and 3 bases from J, with 21 bases between. The CDR3 runs 17 residues. CDR3 sequence reads: CASSPPAGRGEEETQYF. CDR3 in DNA: TGTGCCAGCAGCCCACCGGCGGGCAGGGGGGAAGAAGAGACCCAGTACTTC.

This clone was observed a handful of times. This sample includes further DNA sequences coding for the same CDR3. The chain has TRBV7-3 and TRBJ1-1, with D tentatively TRBD1 (5 bases). Looked up from germline, CDR1 is SGHTA and CDR2 is FQGTGA. V lost 5 bases and J lost 0, with 13 bases in between. The CDR3 sequence is 15 residues long. The CDR3 DNA follows: TGTGCCAGCAGCCTCGGGCGGGGCATGAACACTGAAGCTTTCTTT. The encoded protein is CASSLGRGMNTEAFF.

Only a few counts were recorded for this clone. The chain has TRBV25-1 and TRBJ2-1; 8 bases map to TRBD1. The CDR3 has 15 residues. CDR1 MGHDK and CDR2 SYGVNS come from the germline V gene. J was trimmed by 8 bases and V by 3 bases; bases with no gene match: 9. The CDR3 nucleotides read TGTGCCAGCAGTGATAGACAGGGGATTACCCATGAGCAGTTCTTC. It is translated as CASSDRQGITHEQFF.